The 31 T cell receptor beta chains in this list originate from one sample, sequenced in a study of T cell responses to AZD1222 COVID-19 vaccine. Using immunoSEQ multiplex PCR, the repertoire was profiled, and TCRdb retains in-frame clones only, with some absent. This table has 90,000 to 120,000 clones, around 92% appearing once. This material consisted of peripheral blood, taken 28 days after the second AZD1222 dose. The source of these receptors is an adult who received the AZD1222 COVID-19 vaccine.

The chain has TRBV3-1 (or the pseudogene TRBV3-2) and TRBJ1-6; D is undetermined. This CDR3 is 13 amino acids long. Trimming pared 4 bases from V and 6 bases from J, leaving 7 bases between. Germline V CDR1 and CDR2: LGHDT, YNNKEL (reference sequence). The CDR3 loop is CASSPSGNSPLHF. CDR3 nucleotides: TGTGCCAGCAGCCCCTCCGGTAATTCACCCCTCCACTTT.

V is TRBV15 and J is TRBJ2-1; tentatively, D is TRBD1 or TRBD2 (5 bases each). With 6 bases removed from V and 4 bases from J, the gap between germline ends came to 13 bases. Germline V gives CDR1 LNHNV, CDR2 YYDKDF (reference sequence). The CDR3 spans 14 residues. The CDR3 spells CATSTGTSYNEQFF. CDR3 nucleotides: TGTGCCACCAGTACCGGGACCTCATACAATGAGCAGTTCTTC.

J is TRBJ2-2 and V is TRBV5-1, with D perhaps TRBD1 (6 bases). The CDR3 is made up of 16 amino acids. CDR1 and CDR2 (germline): SGHRS, YFSETQ. Trimming took 4 bases from V and 2 from J, leaving 15 bases between them. CDR3 bases: TGCGCCAGCAGCCGGACAGTCCCACTAAACACCGGGGAGCTGTTTTTT. Protein product: CASSRTVPLNTGELFF.

The gene calls are TRBV4-1 and TRBJ2-1; tentatively, D is TRBD2 (6 bases). V lost 2 bases and J 6 bases, leaving 17 bases between the germline ends. The CDR3 consists of 16 residues. Per germline, CDR1 MGHRA and CDR2 YSYEKL. Written as DNA, the CDR3 is TGCGCCAGCAGCCAAATCGCCGGGAGCGCCTCCAATGAGCAGTTCTTC. As protein: CASSQIAGSASNEQFF.

The chain combines TRBV5-1 with TRBJ2-7; 8 bases align to TRBD1. There are 12 residues in the CDR3. Trimming cost V 4 bases and J 4 bases; bases outside gene matches: 1. From germline, CDR1 is SGHRS and CDR2 YFSETQ. CDR3 residues: CASSTGGYEQYF. The CDR3 region has the DNA TGCGCCAGCAGCACAGGGGGATACGAGCAGTACTTC.

The CDR3 sequence: CASSSNWDGTAQYF. The DNA of the CDR3 is TGTGCCAGCAGCTCAAATTGGGACGGGACGGCCCAGTACTTC. The chain employs TRBV7-9 and TRBJ2-5; D assignment may be TRBD1 or TRBD2 (5 bases each). Trimming left V 4 bases short and J 9 bases short, with 18 bases between. The germline gives CDR1 SEHNR, CDR2 FQNEAQ (reference sequence). The length of the CDR3 is 14 residues.

The chain joins TRBV29-1 to TRBJ1-1; D possibly corresponds to TRBD1 (6 bases). Per germline, CDR1 SQVTM and CDR2 ANQGSEA. V lost 3 bases and J 1 base, leaving 15 bases between the germline ends. CDR3 size: 15 residues. CDR3 nucleotide sequence: TGCAGCGTTGAGGTCCGGGGGCAGGGGAACACTGAAGCTTTCTTT. As protein: CSVEVRGQGNTEAFF.

V and J are TRBV5-8 and TRBJ2-7; D is ambiguous. This CDR3 region has 15 residues. Germline V gives CDR1 SGHTS, CDR2 YDEGEE. Deletions cut 4 bases from V and 3 bases from J, with 17 bases between. The CDR3 region is CASSDAAFPSYEQYF. CDR3 coding DNA: TGTGCCAGCAGCGACGCAGCCTTCCCGAGCTACGAGCAGTACTTC.

V is TRBV4-1 and J is TRBJ1-2; D is uncertain. Germline CDR1 MGHRA, CDR2 YSYEKL. This CDR3 region has 17 residues. V dropped 0 bases and J dropped 0 bases, with 14 bases sitting between them. This chain's CDR3 is CASSQDVSLPANYGYTF. As DNA, the CDR3 is TGCGCCAGCAGCCAAGATGTCAGTCTACCTGCTAACTATGGCTACACCTTC.

The V gene is TRBV6-5, the J gene TRBJ1-3; 8 bases line up with TRBD1. Looked up from germline, CDR1 is MNHEY and CDR2 is SVGAGI. V was clipped by 5 bases and J by 0 bases; unmatched bases: 3. The CDR3 is 15 residues long. CDR3 protein: CASSPTGGSGNTIYF. The CDR3 DNA reads as TGTGCCAGCAGTCCAACAGGGGGCTCTGGAAACACCATATATTTT.

The chain recombines TRBV9 with TRBJ1-5; D gene uncertain. CDR3 length: 15 amino acids. The ends were cut back, 0 bases at V and 1 base at J, with 8 bases in the middle. Germline CDR1 is SGDLS and CDR2 is YYNGEE. CDR3 sequence: CASSVATGSNQPQHF. CDR3 nucleotide sequence: TGTGCCAGCAGCGTAGCCACGGGGAGCAATCAGCCCCAGCATTTT.

This clone was seen only once. The chain joins TRBV18 to TRBJ1-2; the D is unclear. The CDR3 extends over 13 amino acids. V was shortened by 4 bases and J by 3 bases, with 9 bases between the two germline ends. Germline CDR1 reads KGHSH; CDR2 reads LQKENI. The CDR3 nucleotides read TGTGCCAGCTCACTAGAAAGGTACTATGGCTACACCTTC. The encoded protein is CASSLERYYGYTF.

V gene TRBV6-5 combines with J gene TRBJ2-7; TRBD1 matches at 10 bases. Per the germline V gene, CDR1 is MNHEY and CDR2 is SVGAGI. V shed 5 bases, J shed 5 bases, and the junction held 9 bases outside the gene matches. This CDR3 contains 15 residues. CDR3 DNA: TGTGCCAGCAGTCGTCCCGGGACAGGGGAGGACGAGCAGTACTTC. Translated: CASSRPGTGEDEQYF.

The rearrangement uses TRBV12-3 or TRBV12-4 and TRBJ1-6, with a possible D match to TRBD1 (5 bases). Trimming took off 7 bases at V and 9 bases at J, with 13 bases between the two ends. The CDR3 spans 13 residues. This CDR3 reads CASMWGVSSPLHF. The CDR3 nucleotides are TGTGCCAGCATGTGGGGGGTTAGTTCACCCCTCCACTTT.

This chain joins TRBV15 and TRBJ1-1; D gene ambiguous. Looked up from germline, CDR1 is LNHNV and CDR2 is YYDKDF (reference sequence). This CDR3 has 14 residues. V dropped 3 bases and J dropped 1 base, with 9 bases sitting between them. The CDR3 spells CATSSWGQNTEAFF. CDR3 sequence (DNA): TGTGCCACCAGCAGTTGGGGTCAGAACACTGAAGCTTTCTTT.

The chain uses TRBV5-1 and TRBJ2-1; weak D call: TRBD1 (6 bases). This CDR3 is built from 16 residues. With 0 bases removed from V and 4 bases from J, the gap between germline ends came to 14 bases. Per germline, CDR1 SGHRS and CDR2 YFSETQ. The CDR3: CASSLVPEQGYNEQFF. The CDR3 region has the DNA TGCGCCAGCAGCTTGGTACCCGAACAGGGATACAATGAGCAGTTCTTC.

This chain links TRBV16 with TRBJ2-5; D gene unclear. Germline V gives CDR1 KGHSY, CDR2 FQNENV. The V gene lost 3 bases and the J gene lost 5 bases, with 10 bases spanning the gap. There are 13 residues in the CDR3. DNA for the CDR3: TGTGCCAGCAGCCAGAACCGTGGGGAGACCCAGTACTTC. Protein sequence: CASSQNRGETQYF. Variable domain in full (rest from reference TRBV16 and TRBJ2-5): GEEVAQTPKHLVRGEGQKAKLYCAPIKGHSYVFWYQQVLKNEFKFLISFQNENVFDETGMPKERFSAKCLPNSPCSLEIQATKLEDSAVYFCASSQNRGETQYFGPGTRLLVL.

This chain connects TRBV7-9 to TRBJ1-1; TRBD1 aligns across 7 bases. The V gene end was trimmed by 5 bases and the J gene end by 3 bases; junction bases not matched to a gene: 6. This CDR3 region has 14 residues. Per the germline V gene, CDR1 is SEHNR and CDR2 is FQNEAQ (reference sequence). DNA for the CDR3: TGTGCCAGCAGCCTCCGACAGGGCGACACTGAAGCTTTCTTT. This translates into CASSLRQGDTEAFF.

The rearrangement joins TRBV5-1 to TRBJ1-4; unclear D gene. Germline CDR1 is SGHRS and CDR2 is YFSETQ. The CDR3 has 16 residues. The V end was cut by 4 bases, the J end by 0 bases, with 13 bases between. CDR3 sequence (DNA): TGCGCCAGCAGCCTCGGGCGCTCCTCAACTAATGAAAAACTGTTTTTT. Protein product: CASSLGRSSTNEKLFF.

This chain uses TRBV5-1 with TRBJ1-2, with 7 bases aligning to TRBD1. In germline, CDR1 is SGHRS, CDR2 YFSETQ. This CDR3 is built from 13 residues. The J segment lost 8 bases and the V segment lost 1 base, leaving 5 bases of the junction unmatched. Here the CDR3 DNA reads TGCGCCAGCAGCTTGACACAGGGGCACGGCTACACCTTC. As protein: CASSLTQGHGYTF.

The J gene is TRBJ2-7, the V gene TRBV7-8, with 10 bases aligning to TRBD2. Germline V gene lookup returns CDR1 SGHVS and CDR2 FQNEAQ. Trimming cost V 5 bases and J 2 bases; bases outside gene matches: 6. The CDR3 contains 15 residues. The CDR3 DNA reads as TGTGCCAGCAGCCGTAGCGGGGGGAATACCTACGAGCAGTACTTC. It encodes CASSRSGGNTYEQYF.

V and J are TRBV24-1 and TRBJ2-7; 7 bases agree with TRBD1. CDR1 and CDR2 from the germline V gene are KGHDR and SFDVKD. The ends lost 12 bases at V and 3 bases at J; junction bases unmatched: 22. This CDR3 contains 17 residues. In DNA form, the CDR3 reads TGTGCCCCATTGGTGGTCGGGTTAACAGGGGTCCACTACGAGCAGTACTTC. Its protein is CAPLVVGLTGVHYEQYF.

The chain recombines TRBV18 with TRBJ2-2, with D hard to call. V lost 0 bases and J 3 bases, leaving 11 bases between the germline ends. There are 16 residues in the CDR3. CDR1 and CDR2 from the germline V gene are KGHSH and LQKENI. The CDR3 nucleotides are TGTGCCAGCTCACCACCGCATTCAGGCCACACCGGGGAGCTGTTTTTT. It specifies CASSPPHSGHTGELFF.

This clone was counted between two and nine times. J is TRBJ1-1 and V is TRBV5-5; D is unclear. There are 15 residues in the CDR3. Deletions cut 5 bases from V and 1 base from J, with 15 bases between. CDR1 and CDR2 (germline): SGHKS, YYEKEE (reference sequence). DNA of the CDR3: TGTGCCAGCAGTTCGGTCGCGGGTGGGAACACTGAAGCTTTCTTT. Encoded protein: CASSSVAGGNTEAFF.

The V and J genes are TRBV4-2 and TRBJ2-5; no definite D call. Per the germline V gene, CDR1 is LGHNA and CDR2 is YNFKEQ. The CDR3 covers 13 residues. V lost 4 bases and J lost 5, with 11 bases in between. The CDR3 is CASSPGKFETQYF. CDR3 DNA: TGTGCCAGCAGCCCAGGAAAATTCGAGACCCAGTACTTC.

This clone was observed a single time. Other DNA sequences from this sample encode an identical CDR3 as well. The chain joins TRBV14 to TRBJ2-7, with D possibly called TRBD1 or TRBD2 (5 bases each). The germline gives CDR1 SGHDN, CDR2 FVKESK. This CDR3 spans 15 amino acids. V dropped 0 bases and J dropped 4 bases, with 13 bases sitting between them. CDR3 protein: CASSQDLGTAYEQYF. The DNA of the CDR3 is TGTGCCAGCAGCCAAGATCTTGGGACGGCATACGAGCAGTACTTC. The variable domain in full, completed from reference TRBV14 and TRBJ2-7, reads EAGVTQFPSHSVIEKGQTVTLRCDPISGHDNLYWYRRVMGKEIKFLLHFVKESKQDESGMPNNRFLAERTGGTYSTLKVQPAELEDSGVYFCASSQDLGTAYEQYFGPGTRLTVT.

The rearrangement links TRBV5-4 to TRBJ2-7; 9 bases map to TRBD1. Germline values: CDR1 SGHNT, CDR2 YYREEE (reference sequence). Trimming cost V 4 bases and J 6 bases; bases outside gene matches: 14. The CDR3 contains 16 residues. CDR3 in DNA: TGTGCCAGCAGCCCAGACGCTGGGACAGGGCTTACCGAGCAGTACTTC. Translation: CASSPDAGTGLTEQYF.

The chain has TRBV5-4 and TRBJ2-5, with D perhaps assigned TRBD1 or TRBD2 (6 bases each). V was trimmed by 1 base and J by 5 bases, leaving 9 bases between them. The CDR3 has 13 residues. Germline CDR1 and CDR2: SGHNT and YYREEE (reference sequence). The CDR3 DNA is TGTGCCAGCAGCTTGAGGGGGGTGGAGACCCAGTACTTC. Amino acids: CASSLRGVETQYF.

The rearrangement links TRBV10-3 to TRBJ2-7, with a possible D match to TRBD1 (7 bases). This CDR3 is 14 amino acids long. The germline V gene encodes CDR1 ENHRY and CDR2 SYGVKD. The germline V and J ends were trimmed by 9 bases and 0 bases, with 15 bases remaining between them. The DNA of the CDR3 is TGTGCCATGGGGCCAGGGGGGAGCTCCTACGAGCAGTACTTC. This translates into CAMGPGGSSYEQYF.

The V gene is TRBV20-1, the J gene TRBJ2-3, with 7 bases aligning to TRBD1. Looked up from germline, CDR1 is DFQATT and CDR2 is SNEGSKA (reference sequence). Trimming at V came to 3 bases and at J to 2 bases, leaving 5 bases not matched to a gene. This CDR3 is built from 14 residues. This CDR3 reads CSASPTGSTDTQYF. For the CDR3, the DNA is TGCAGTGCTAGTCCGACAGGGTCCACAGATACGCAGTATTTT.

This chain uses TRBV28 with TRBJ2-3; 12 bases line up with TRBD1. Germline V CDR1 and CDR2: MDHEN, SYDVKM. The V gene end was trimmed by 2 bases and the J gene end by 4 bases; junction bases not matched to a gene: 1. This CDR3 contains 15 residues. The CDR3 bases are TGTGCCAGCAGTTTAGGGACAGGGGGCTCAGATACGCAGTATTTT. Its translation: CASSLGTGGSDTQYF.